What follows are 6 T cell receptor beta chains derived from one specimen sequenced in a study of blood T cell repertoires in COVID-19. Only in-frame clones appear in the TCRdb table, and some are missing; sequencing was by immunoSEQ multiplex PCR. The table records some 240,000 clones, around 84% of them present only once. Material for sequencing was peripheral blood. These receptors all stem from a man in his fifties with active or convalescent COVID-19.

The rearrangement uses TRBV5-4 and TRBJ2-1, with D possibly matching TRBD2 (6 bases). The germline CDR1 and CDR2 sequences are SGHNT and YYREEE (reference sequence). With 2 bases removed from V and 9 bases from J, the gap between germline ends came to 12 bases. The CDR3 loop spans 13 amino acids. The chain's CDR3 is CASSFDRLVEQFF. The CDR3 nucleotides are TGTGCCAGCAGCTTTGACAGACTAGTTGAGCAGTTCTTC.

The chain links TRBV14 to TRBJ2-3, with 12 positions matching TRBD2. The trim removed 1 base at V and 7 bases at J, leaving 3 bases unmatched. CDR3 length equals 15 residues. Germline CDR1 and CDR2: SGHDN and FVKESK. This CDR3 reads CASSQGTSGAYTQYF. CDR3 nucleotide sequence: TGTGCCAGCAGCCAAGGGACTAGCGGGGCTTATACGCAGTATTTT.

This chain links TRBV20-1 with TRBJ2-5; 7 nucleotides line up with TRBD1. V was pared by 3 bases and J by 5 bases, with 6 bases of the junction left unmatched. The germline gives CDR1 DFQATT, CDR2 SNEGSKA (reference sequence). The CDR3 has 13 amino acids. The CDR3 DNA is TGCAGTGCTAGTTTAGGGGGCTGGGAGACCCAGTACTTC. Encoded protein: CSASLGGWETQYF.

The gene calls are TRBV7-2 and TRBJ2-6, with TRBD2 matching 12 bases. Germline V gene lookup returns CDR1 SGHTA and CDR2 FQGNSA. This CDR3 spans 17 amino acids. V lost 5 bases and J lost 3; bases outside the gene matches: 5. The DNA for the CDR3 is TGTGCCAGCAGCCTAACTAGCGGGGGGAGTGGGGCCAACGTCCTGACTTTC. As protein: CASSLTSGGSGANVLTF.

J is TRBJ2-1 and V is TRBV29-1; TRBD2 matches at 14 bases. V trimming: 6 bases; J trimming: 8 bases; junction bases outside the gene matches: 9. This CDR3 is built from 15 residues. Germline CDR1 and CDR2: SQVTM and ANQGSEA. CDR3 region: CSVSGTSGGRDEQFF. As DNA, the CDR3 is TGCAGCGTGTCCGGGACTAGCGGGGGCAGGGATGAGCAGTTCTTC.

The CDR3 is CASSSGLSGANVLTF. The CDR3 DNA reads as TGTGCCAGCAGCTCCGGACTCTCTGGGGCCAACGTCCTGACTTTC. V usage is TRBV7-3 and J usage is TRBJ2-6; D may be TRBD2 (5 bases). The V and J ends lost 4 bases and 0 bases respectively, with 7 bases between them. The CDR3 is 15 amino acids. The germline V gene encodes CDR1 SGHTA and CDR2 FQGTGA.